The 6 T cell receptor beta chains below come from one sample, sequenced in a study of T cells in Graves' hyperthyroidism and ophthalmopathy. RNA transcripts gave rise to amplified TCR beta CDR3 regions. In the first-round RT-PCR of the TCR CDR3, the HTBI primer set was used. TCRdb independently ran MiXCR on the multiplex PCR reads; one entry per CDR3 protein. In the table there are some 500,000 distinct CDR3 sequences, about 15% of which are singletons. The sequencing input was blood. The receptors originated from a young woman with Graves' ophthalmopathy.

In its sample, this clonotype was seen many times. The V gene is TRBV9, the J gene TRBJ2-1, with 7 bases matching TRBD1. V was clipped by 0 bases and J by 2 bases; unmatched bases: 5. Germline V gene sequence: CDR1 SGDLS, CDR2 YYNGEE. The CDR3 totals 16 residues. In DNA form, the CDR3 reads TGTGCCAGCAGCGTAGTCGACAGGGCGCCCTACAATGAGCAGTTCTTC. Amino acids: CASSVVDRAPYNEQFF.

This clonotype appeared many times. J is TRBJ2-3 and V is TRBV12-3 or TRBV12-4; no clear D. Between the trimmed V and J ends, which lost 5 bases and 0 bases, there was a span of 6 bases. The CDR3 totals 13 residues. CDR3 loop: CASSDPSTDTQYF. CDR3 DNA: TGTGCCAGCAGTGACCCGAGCACAGATACGCAGTATTTT.

This clonotype was picked up many times. V is TRBV10-3 and J is TRBJ2-5, with 9 bases that match TRBD2. This CDR3 is 14 amino acids long. The J segment lost 4 bases and the V segment lost 9 bases, leaving 9 bases of the junction unmatched. CDR1 and CDR2 from the germline V gene are ENHRY and SYGVKD. CDR3 protein: CAISKREEGETQYF. CDR3 nucleotide sequence: TGTGCCATATCTAAGCGGGAGGAGGGAGAGACCCAGTACTTC.

This clonotype was recorded at least ten times. V is TRBV6-1 and J is TRBJ2-1, with TRBD2 as a possible D gene (6 bases). CDR1 MNHNS and CDR2 SASEGT come from the germline V gene. V was clipped by 8 bases and J by 0 bases, with 17 bases between them. The CDR3 sequence is 16 residues long. This CDR3 is CASAASASRSYNEQFF. The CDR3 nucleotides are TGTGCCAGCGCCGCTAGCGCCAGTCGCTCCTACAATGAGCAGTTCTTC.

This clonotype was recorded at least ten times. The V gene is TRBV6-5, the J gene TRBJ2-7, with D uncertain. The CDR3 consists of 15 residues. Per germline, CDR1 MNHEY and CDR2 SVGAGI. Trimming pared 0 bases from V and 3 bases from J, leaving 12 bases between. CDR3 bases: TGTGCCAGCAGTTACTCGAGTCAGACATACTACGAGCAGTACTTC. Amino acid sequence: CASSYSSQTYYEQYF.

This clonotype was seen a few times. The CDR3, as DNA: TGTGCCAGCAGCCCCGGGACTAGCGGAGTGGGCAGCTCCTACAATGAGCAGTTCTTC. Protein: CASSPGTSGVGSSYNEQFF. The rearrangement uses TRBV12-3 or TRBV12-4 and TRBJ2-1, with TRBD2 matching over 11 bases. V lost 6 bases, J lost 0 bases, and 13 bases stayed unmatched. The CDR3 contains 19 residues.